The 2 T cell receptor beta chains presented below share a single source sample, sequenced in a study of cytomegalovirus exposure and HLA in healthy donors. PCR used 60 Vbeta primers and 13 Jbeta primers. TCRdb keeps only in-frame clones here, not all; method: immunoSEQ multiplex PCR. The sample has under 110,000 clones, around 75% seen once. The source material was PBMCs. These receptors came from a male donor in good health and CMV-seropositive.

This chain links TRBV27 with TRBJ2-7, with TRBD2 identical over 7 bases. The V and J ends lost 6 bases and 0 bases, in that order; junction bases with no gene match: 11. The CDR3 totals 16 residues. Germline CDR1 MNHEY, CDR2 SMNVEV (reference sequence). DNA of the CDR3: TGTGCCAGCAGCTGGGGGTGGGGGGGAAACTCCTACGAGCAGTACTTC. Its translation is CASSWGWGGNSYEQYF.

The V and J genes are TRBV4-3 and TRBJ1-4, with D possibly being TRBD1 (5 bases). This CDR3 has 14 amino acids. Germline V gives CDR1 LGHNA, CDR2 YSLEER. Trimming stripped 3 bases from V and 5 bases from J, with 10 bases between. CDR3 sequence: CASSHGTGNEKLFF. The CDR3 nucleotides are TGCGCCAGCAGCCATGGGACTGGGAATGAAAAACTGTTTTTT.